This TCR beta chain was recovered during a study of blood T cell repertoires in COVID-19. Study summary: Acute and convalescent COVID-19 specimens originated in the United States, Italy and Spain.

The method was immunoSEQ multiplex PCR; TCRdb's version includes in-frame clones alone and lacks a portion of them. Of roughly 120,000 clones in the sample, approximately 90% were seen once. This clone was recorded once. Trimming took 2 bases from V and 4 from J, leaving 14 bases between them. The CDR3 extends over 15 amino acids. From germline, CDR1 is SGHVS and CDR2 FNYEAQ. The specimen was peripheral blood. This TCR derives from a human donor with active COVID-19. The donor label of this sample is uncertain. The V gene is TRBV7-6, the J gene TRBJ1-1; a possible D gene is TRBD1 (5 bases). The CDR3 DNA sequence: TGTGCCAGCAGCTTACGGGGCCTCGGGAGCACTGAAGCTTTCTTT. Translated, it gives CASSLRGLGSTEAFF.